A selection of T cell receptor beta chains follows, all from one sample in a study of T cells after yellow fever vaccination. TCRdb used MiXCR to reprocess the 5' RACE reads, holding one entry per CDR3 protein. Of tens of thousands of distinct CDR3 sequences listed, approximately 7.4% are singletons. This specimen was CD8+ T cells sorted from PBMCs, taken 15 days after the yellow fever booster vaccination. The receptors come from a man under 40 who received the YFV17D yellow fever vaccine. The CDR3 runs from the conserved cysteine through the conserved F or W. The D gene is left open where the match is weak. Some rows mark clone size as missing; the rest say once, few, many or name a class of expanded clone.

>TRBJ2-1|TRBV20-1|.|many
CSASKEGTSYNEQFF
TGCAGTGCTAGCAAGGAGGGAACATCCTACAATGAGCAGTTCTTC
>TRBJ2-1|TRBV18|TRBD2|few
CASSLNGLAGSSYNEQFF
TGTGCCAGCTCACTAAATGGACTAGCGGGGAGTTCCTACAATGAGCAGTTCTTC
>TRBJ2-3|TRBV2|TRBD2|many
CASRTAGTSYGDTQYF
TGTGCCAGCAGGACCGCCGGGACTAGCTATGGAGATACGCAGTATTTT
>TRBJ2-7|TRBV7-9|TRBD2|many
CASQPGGVVYEQYF
TGTGCCAGCCAACCTGGGGGGGTGGTCTACGAGCAGTACTTC
>TRBJ2-3|TRBV10-2|TRBD2|many
CASSESTRASGSTDTQYF
TGCGCCAGCAGTGAGTCGACTCGGGCTAGCGGTAGCACAGATACGCAGTATTTT
>TRBJ2-1|TRBV15|TRBD2|.
CATTWLAGSEQFF
TGTGCCACCACCTGGCTAGCGGGATCTGAGCAGTTCTTC
>TRBJ1-1|TRBV5-5|.|many
CASSLGGATEAFF
TGTGCCAGCAGCTTGGGCGGGGCCACTGAAGCTTTCTTT
>TRBJ2-7|TRBV28|TRBD1|many
CASSSLTGIGEQYF
TGTGCCAGCAGTTCACTGACAGGGATCGGGGAGCAGTACTTC
>TRBJ2-3|TRBV7-6|TRBD2|many
CASSEGLAGGQATDTQYF
TGTGCCAGCAGCGAGGGACTAGCGGGAGGGCAAGCCACAGATACGCAGTATTTT
>TRBJ2-1|TRBV24-1|TRBD2|many
CATSDIRGDEQFF
TGTGCCACCAGTGACATCCGGGGGGATGAGCAGTTCTTC
>TRBJ2-1|TRBV24-1|.|many
CATSDPRAAPAQFF
TGTGCCACCAGTGACCCCAGGGCAGCCCCCGCTCAGTTCTTC
>TRBJ2-1|TRBV11-2|TRBD2|many
CASSLAGWGNEQFF
TGTGCCAGCAGTCTAGCGGGATGGGGCAATGAGCAGTTCTTC
>TRBJ1-1|TRBV7-6|TRBD1|.
CASSLAGGFGTEAFF
TGTGCCAGCAGCCTCGCAGGGGGCTTCGGGACTGAAGCTTTCTTT
>TRBJ2-2|TRBV9|.|many
CASSVVQGGAGELFF
TGTGCCAGCAGCGTAGTTCAGGGTGGGGCCGGGGAGCTGTTTTTT
>TRBJ2-5|TRBV9|TRBD1|many
CASSETGGFETQYF
TGTGCCAGCAGCGAGACAGGGGGCTTTGAGACCCAGTACTTC
>TRBJ2-7|TRBV21-1|.|many
CASSKFRTSGRYEQYF
TGTGCCAGCAGCAAATTCAGGACTAGCGGGAGATACGAGCAGTACTTC
>TRBJ1-1|TRBV6-1|.|many
CASSEGWIEAFF
TGTGCCAGCAGTGAAGGGTGGATTGAAGCTTTCTTT
>TRBJ2-5|TRBV30|TRBD1|many
CAWSRGRGQETQYF
TGTGCCTGGAGTCGGGGCAGGGGGCAGGAGACCCAGTACTTC
>TRBJ2-7|TRBV24-1|TRBD2|many
CATSGTSGEGINSYEQYF
TGTGCCACCTCCGGGACTAGCGGGGAAGGGATCAATTCCTACGAGCAGTACTTC
>TRBJ1-2|TRBV20-1|.|many
CSARDRSGSRLNYGYTF
TGCAGTGCTAGAGATCGGTCCGGCTCCCGGCTTAACTATGGCTACACCTTC
>TRBJ2-7|TRBV7-9|.|many
CASSPGFRSYEQYF
TGTGCCAGCAGCCCCGGTTTCCGCTCCTACGAGCAGTACTTC
>TRBJ1-2|TRBV7-8|.|many
CASSLVPDLYGYTF
TGTGCCAGCAGCTTAGTACCAGACCTCTATGGCTACACCTTC
>TRBJ2-3|TRBV4-3|TRBD2|many
CASSQELGGGIDTQYF
TGCGCCAGCAGCCAAGAACTTGGGGGGGGAATAGATACGCAGTATTTT
>TRBJ2-7|TRBV20-1|TRBD1|.
CCAKNTGGASNYEQYF
TGCTGTGCCAAGAACACAGGGGGCGCTTCAAACTACGAGCAGTACTTC
>TRBJ1-2|TRBV11-2|.|.
CASSLVQADGYTF
TGTGCCAGCAGCTTGGTCCAGGCGGATGGCTACACCTTC
>TRBJ1-1|TRBV29-1|TRBD1|many
CSVPRGQEAFF
TGCAGCGTTCCCCGGGGACAGGAAGCTTTCTTT
>TRBJ2-3|TRBV12-3/TRBV12-4|.|many
CASSWTVDTQYF
TGTGCCAGCAGTTGGACCGTGGATACGCAGTATTTT
>TRBJ1-1|TRBV29-1|.|many
CSVDASLTEAFF
TGCAGCGTTGACGCGTCACTCACTGAAGCTTTCTTT
>TRBJ2-2|TRBV3-1|.|.
CASSQDWSGELFF
TGTGCCAGCAGCCAAGATTGGTCCGGGGAGCTGTTTTTT
>TRBJ1-4|TRBV6-1|TRBD1|many
CASSRTGGNEKLFF
TGTGCCAGCAGCAGGACAGGAGGGAATGAAAAACTGTTTTTT
>TRBJ2-1|TRBV20-1|TRBD2|many
CSAGTSNYNEQFF
TGCAGTGCGGGGACTAGCAATTACAATGAGCAGTTCTTC
>TRBJ1-4|TRBV11-2|.|many
CASSSFGTQLFF
TGTGCCAGCAGCTCATTCGGGACGCAACTGTTTTTT
>TRBJ2-5|TRBV4-3|.|many
CASSQSSGWQETQYF
TGCGCCAGCAGCCAATCGTCAGGGTGGCAAGAGACCCAGTACTTC
>TRBJ2-7|TRBV4-3|TRBD1|many
CASSPHGQGEEQYF
TGCGCCAGCAGCCCACATGGACAGGGGGAAGAGCAGTACTTC
>TRBJ2-2|TRBV29-1|TRBD1|many
CSVEDGTGGSGELFF
TGCAGCGTTGAAGATGGGACAGGAGGCTCCGGGGAGCTGTTTTTT
>TRBJ2-1|TRBV19|.|medium-sized
CASSLGGLNYNEQFF
TGTGCCAGTAGCTTGGGCGGGCTTAACTACAATGAGCAGTTCTTC
>TRBJ2-3|TRBV11-2|.|many
CASSLLGSTDTQYF
TGTGCCAGCAGCTTGCTGGGAAGCACAGATACGCAGTATTTT
>TRBJ2-2|TRBV11-2|TRBD1|many
CASSLGPGAGQGPTGELFF
TGTGCCAGCAGCTTAGGCCCGGGGGCAGGACAGGGCCCCACCGGGGAGCTGTTTTTT
>TRBJ1-1|TRBV7-9|.|many
CASESLPGGTEAFF
TGTGCCAGCGAATCCCTGCCCGGGGGCACTGAAGCTTTCTTT
>TRBJ2-1|TRBV30|TRBD2|many
CAWSEGLAGWDEQFF
TGTGCCTGGAGTGAAGGACTAGCGGGGTGGGATGAGCAGTTCTTC
>TRBJ2-7|TRBV7-2|TRBD2|many
CASSSLGGSYEQYF
TGTGCCAGCAGCTCATTGGGAGGGTCCTACGAGCAGTACTTC
>TRBJ2-2|TRBV4-3|TRBD1|many
CASSPGTGEVRELFF
TGCGCCAGCAGTCCCGGGACAGGGGAAGTGCGGGAGCTGTTTTTT
>TRBJ1-5|TRBV12-3/TRBV12-4|.|many
CASSLGKGGWNQPQHF
TGTGCCAGCAGTTTAGGGAAAGGGGGGTGGAACCAGCCCCAGCATTTT
>TRBJ2-5|TRBV6-7|.|.
CATTPIGSLQETQYF
TGTGCCACCACACCCATCGGGAGTTTGCAAGAGACCCAGTACTTC
>TRBJ2-2|TRBV20-1|TRBD2|few
CSARDQRGTGELFF
TGCAGTGCTAGAGATCAGCGGGGGACCGGGGAGCTGTTTTTT
>TRBJ2-7|TRBV12-3/TRBV12-4|TRBD2|many
CASSTGRLAGGPYEQYF
TGTGCCAGCAGTACCGGCCGTCTAGCGGGAGGGCCCTACGAGCAGTACTTC
>TRBJ2-7|TRBV20-1|.|many
CSASLAAAYEQYF
TGCAGTGCTAGCCTAGCCGCCGCATACGAGCAGTACTTC
>TRBJ2-7|TRBV18|.|many
CASSPRDFSYEQYF
TGTGCCAGCTCACCACGGGACTTCTCCTACGAGCAGTACTTC